This section outlines one T cell receptor beta chain sequence together with its context. This specimen belongs to a study of T-cell reconstitution after alpha-beta-depleted transplantation in children. Trimming removed 3 bases from V and 5 bases from J; junction bases left unmatched: 7. Germline CDR1 reads KGHSH; CDR2 reads LQKENI. CDR3 length: 14 amino acids. The TCRbeta library was prepared with unique molecular identifiers. TCRdb fed the PCR reads into MiXCR, producing one record per CDR3 protein. This table holds about 250,000 distinct CDR3 sequences, 20% to 30% found once. The specimen comprised PBMCs, mostly from graft donor cells, sampled 360 days after TCRalphabeta/CD19-depleted stem cell transplant. The V and J genes are TRBV18 and TRBJ2-7, with TRBD1 identical over 7 bases. The receptor was isolated from a female patient aged 2-15 years who had a stem cell transplant for congenital amegakaryocytic thrombocytopenia, so the T cells may come from the graft donor. CDR3 DNA sequence: TGTGCCAGCTCACCGGGACAGTATTTCCACGAGCAGTACTTC. It encodes CASSPGQYFHEQYF.